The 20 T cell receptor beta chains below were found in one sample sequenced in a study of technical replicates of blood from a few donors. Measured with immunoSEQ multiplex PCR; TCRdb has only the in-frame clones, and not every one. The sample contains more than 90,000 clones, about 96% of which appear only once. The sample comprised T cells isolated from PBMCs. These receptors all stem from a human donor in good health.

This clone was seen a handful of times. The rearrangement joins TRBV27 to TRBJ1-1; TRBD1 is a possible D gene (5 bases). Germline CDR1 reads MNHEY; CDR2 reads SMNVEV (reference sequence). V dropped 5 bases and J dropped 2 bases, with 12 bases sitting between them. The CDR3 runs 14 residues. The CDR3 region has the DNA TGTGCCAGCAGTAGGGGTGATCTTAACACTGAAGCTTTCTTT. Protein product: CASSRGDLNTEAFF.

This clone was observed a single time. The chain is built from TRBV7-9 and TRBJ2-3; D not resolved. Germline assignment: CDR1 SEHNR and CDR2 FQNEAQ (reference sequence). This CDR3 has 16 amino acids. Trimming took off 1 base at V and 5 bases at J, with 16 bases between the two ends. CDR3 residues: CASSLVSGAPGDTQYF. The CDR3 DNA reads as TGTGCCAGCAGCTTAGTGTCGGGTGCACCGGGAGATACGCAGTATTTT. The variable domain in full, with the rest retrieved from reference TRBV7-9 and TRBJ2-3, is DTGVSQNPRHKITKRGQNVTFRCDPISEHNRLYWYRQTLGQGPEFLTYFQNEAQLEKSRLLSDRFSAERPKGSFSTLEIQRTEQGDSAMYLCASSLVSGAPGDTQYFGPGTRLTVL.

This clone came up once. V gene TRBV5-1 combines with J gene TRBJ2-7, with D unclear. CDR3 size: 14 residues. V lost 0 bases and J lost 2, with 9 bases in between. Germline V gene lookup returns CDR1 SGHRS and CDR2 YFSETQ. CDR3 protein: CASSLGGLAYEQYF. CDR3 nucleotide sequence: TGCGCCAGCAGCTTGGGAGGCCTCGCCTACGAGCAGTACTTC.

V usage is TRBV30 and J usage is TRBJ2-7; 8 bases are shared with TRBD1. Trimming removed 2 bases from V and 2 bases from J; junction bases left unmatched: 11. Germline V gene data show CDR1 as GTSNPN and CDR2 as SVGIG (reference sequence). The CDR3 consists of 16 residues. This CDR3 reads CAWSHTLRDRPYEQYF. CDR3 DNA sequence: TGTGCCTGGAGTCATACACTACGGGACAGGCCCTACGAGCAGTACTTC.

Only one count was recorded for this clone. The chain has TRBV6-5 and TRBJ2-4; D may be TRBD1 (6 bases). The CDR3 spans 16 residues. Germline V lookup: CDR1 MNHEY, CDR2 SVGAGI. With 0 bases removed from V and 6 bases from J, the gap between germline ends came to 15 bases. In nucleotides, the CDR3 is TGTGCCAGCAGTTACTCGGTCTTACAGGGTGCAAACATTCAGTACTTC. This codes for CASSYSVLQGANIQYF.

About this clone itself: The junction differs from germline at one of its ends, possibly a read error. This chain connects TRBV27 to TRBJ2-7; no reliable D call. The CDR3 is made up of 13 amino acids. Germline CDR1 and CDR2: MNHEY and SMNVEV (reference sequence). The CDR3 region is CASSVSRSYEQYF. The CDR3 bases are TGTGCCAGCAGTGTATCGAGGTCCTACGAGCAGTACTTC.

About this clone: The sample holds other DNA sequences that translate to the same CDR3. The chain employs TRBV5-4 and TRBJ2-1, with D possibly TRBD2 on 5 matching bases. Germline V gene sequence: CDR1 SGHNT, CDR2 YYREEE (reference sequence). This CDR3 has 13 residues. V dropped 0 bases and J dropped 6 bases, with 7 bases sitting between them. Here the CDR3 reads CASSLAEGNEQFF. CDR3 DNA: TGTGCCAGCAGCTTGGCCGAGGGCAATGAGCAGTTCTTC.

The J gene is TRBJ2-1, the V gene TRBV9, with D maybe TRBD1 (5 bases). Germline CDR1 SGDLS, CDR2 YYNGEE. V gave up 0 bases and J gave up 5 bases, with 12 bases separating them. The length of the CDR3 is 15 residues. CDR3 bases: TGTGCCAGCAGCGTAGGGGGCCATAGGGACAATGAGCAGTTCTTC. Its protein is CASSVGGHRDNEQFF.

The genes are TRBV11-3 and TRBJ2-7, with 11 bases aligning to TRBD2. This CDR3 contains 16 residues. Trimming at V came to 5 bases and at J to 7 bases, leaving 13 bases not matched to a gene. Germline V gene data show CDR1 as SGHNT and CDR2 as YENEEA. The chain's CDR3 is CASSEAILAGALEQYF. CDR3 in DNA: TGTGCCAGCAGCGAGGCCATACTAGCGGGAGCATTAGAGCAGTACTTC.

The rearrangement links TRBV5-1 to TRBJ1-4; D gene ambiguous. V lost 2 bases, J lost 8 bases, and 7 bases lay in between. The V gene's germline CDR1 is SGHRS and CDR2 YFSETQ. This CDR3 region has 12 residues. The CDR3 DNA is TGCGCCAGCAGCTTACAGCCAGAAAAACTGTTTTTT. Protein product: CASSLQPEKLFF.

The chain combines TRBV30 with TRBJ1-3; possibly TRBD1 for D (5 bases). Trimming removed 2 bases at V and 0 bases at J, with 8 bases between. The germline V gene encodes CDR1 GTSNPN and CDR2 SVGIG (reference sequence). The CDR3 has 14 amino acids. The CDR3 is CAWSPTGSGNTIYF. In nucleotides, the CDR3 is TGTGCCTGGAGTCCTACAGGCTCTGGAAACACCATATATTTT.

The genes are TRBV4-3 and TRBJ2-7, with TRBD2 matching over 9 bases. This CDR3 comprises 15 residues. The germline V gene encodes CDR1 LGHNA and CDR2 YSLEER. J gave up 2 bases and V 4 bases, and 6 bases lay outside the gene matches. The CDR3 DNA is TGCGCCAGCAGCCTTCGGAGCGGGAGGACCTACGAGCAGTACTTC. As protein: CASSLRSGRTYEQYF.

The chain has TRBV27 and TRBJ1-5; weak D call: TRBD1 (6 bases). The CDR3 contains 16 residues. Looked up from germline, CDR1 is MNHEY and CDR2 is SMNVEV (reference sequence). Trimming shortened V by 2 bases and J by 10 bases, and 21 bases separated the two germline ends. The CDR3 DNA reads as TGTGCCAGCAGTTTAACAGCGGCCAGGAGCAGGGGACCCCAGCATTTT. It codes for CASSLTAARSRGPQHF.

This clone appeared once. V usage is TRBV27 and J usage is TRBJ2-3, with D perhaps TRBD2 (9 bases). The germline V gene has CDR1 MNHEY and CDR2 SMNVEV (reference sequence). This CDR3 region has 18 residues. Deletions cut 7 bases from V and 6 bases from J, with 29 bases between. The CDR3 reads CASTPSGTGWAGADTQYF. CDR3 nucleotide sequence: TGTGCCAGCACCCCTAGCGGGACAGGATGGGCGGGAGCCGATACGCAGTATTTT.

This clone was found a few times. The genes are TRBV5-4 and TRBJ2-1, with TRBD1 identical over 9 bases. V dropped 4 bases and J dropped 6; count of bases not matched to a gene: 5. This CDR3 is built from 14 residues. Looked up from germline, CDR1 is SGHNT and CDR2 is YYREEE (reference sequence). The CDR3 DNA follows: TGTGCCAGCAGCCGACCGGGACAGGGCAATGAGCAGTTCTTC. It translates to CASSRPGQGNEQFF.

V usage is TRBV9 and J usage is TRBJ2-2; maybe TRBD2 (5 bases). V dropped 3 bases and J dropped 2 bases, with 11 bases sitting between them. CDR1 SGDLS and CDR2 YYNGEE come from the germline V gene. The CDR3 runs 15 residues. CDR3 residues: CASSGRGLNTGELFF. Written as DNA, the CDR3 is TGTGCCAGCAGCGGACGAGGACTTAACACCGGGGAGCTGTTTTTT.

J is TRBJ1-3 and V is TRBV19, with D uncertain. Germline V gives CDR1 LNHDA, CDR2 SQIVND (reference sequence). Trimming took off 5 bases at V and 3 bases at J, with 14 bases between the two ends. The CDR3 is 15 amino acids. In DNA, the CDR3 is TGTGCCAGTAGTCCAGTCACCGGAGGTGGAAACACCATATATTTT. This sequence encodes CASSPVTGGGNTIYF.

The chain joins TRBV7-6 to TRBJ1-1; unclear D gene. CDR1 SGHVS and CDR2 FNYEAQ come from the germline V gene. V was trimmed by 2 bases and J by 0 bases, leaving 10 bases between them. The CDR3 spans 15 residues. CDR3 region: CASSLFPELNTEAFF. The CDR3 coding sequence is TGTGCCAGCAGCTTATTCCCGGAGTTGAACACTGAAGCTTTCTTT.

CDR3 nucleotide sequence: TGCGCCAGCAGTGAGCAAGGAGTCGGGGGGATGGAGCAGTACTTC. Translating it yields CASSEQGVGGMEQYF. The genes are TRBV10-2 and TRBJ2-7, with 7 nucleotides matching TRBD2. V shed 2 bases, J shed 7 bases, and the junction held 11 bases outside the gene matches. Germline V gene lookup returns CDR1 WSHSY and CDR2 SAAADI. This CDR3 comprises 15 residues.

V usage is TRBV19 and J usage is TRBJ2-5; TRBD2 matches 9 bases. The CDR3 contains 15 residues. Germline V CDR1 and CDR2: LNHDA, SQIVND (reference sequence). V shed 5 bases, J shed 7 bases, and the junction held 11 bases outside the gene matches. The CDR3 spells CASSPHSGRDGTQYF. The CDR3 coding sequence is TGTGCCAGTAGTCCCCATAGCGGGAGAGACGGGACCCAGTACTTC.